The T cell receptor (beta chain) described here comes from a study (dated by TCRdb to the mid-2010s). Context from the whole study: The study tested whether tumor-infiltrating Tregs in breast cancer are recruited from blood Tregs or converted in situ from other CD4+ T cell subsets.

Library construction relied on multiplex PCR. The data were produced on an Ion Torrent PGM. In the roughly 25-patient analysis, TRBV12-4/TRBJ1-2 clonotypes were amplified using adaptor-ligated barcode primers. For the approximately 24-patient cohort, the TRBV12-4/TRBJ1-2 amplicons were sequenced on the Ion Personal Genome Machine system. The paper's processing steps were these. For each of nine subset-tissue groups, sequencing data from the five patients were pooled, and the groups were then compared using unsupervised clustering of TCR gene usage. The Morisita-Horn index, with shared sequences weighted by their contribution to each repertoire, was used to calculate repertoire similarity. TCRdb reprocessing: public reads trimmed at Q25 with fastp, clones called with MiXCR, in-frame beta chains kept. Under each unique CDR3 protein, matching rows form one entry showing the most common genes and DNA. These V and J calls are TCRdb output, not the study's own analysis. In this sample the table shows 500 to 650 distinct CDR3 sequences, approximately 20% of which occur a single time. The ten largest make up 45% to 55% of the sample.

Results and caveats for the whole study, not just this receptor: In terms of TCR gene usage, tumor memory CD4+ T cells clustered together with blood and lymph node memory CD4+ cells, as well as with lymph node naive CD4+ cells. The validation in the larger cohort was limited to a single TCR beta V-J rearrangement instead of whole repertoires. The TCR alpha and beta sequences of tumor-infiltrating Tregs showed the greatest overlap with tumor naive CD4+ T cells, followed by blood naive CD4+ T cells. Across 23 patients, around 12% of tumor Treg TRBV12-4/TRBJ1-2 sequences were shared with naive CD4+ cells, compared with less than 2.1% shared with blood Tregs or memory cells.

The CDR3 sequence holds 12 residues, the cysteine and phenylalanine included. The kept DNA is CDR3 alone, 36 bases in frame from the first base. V lost 2 bases and J lost 7 bases, and the count of bases not matched to a germline gene is 1. The Miltenyi Naive CD4+ T Cell Isolation kit was used to purify naive CD4+ T cells, and Tregs were depleted with CD25 microbeads. In a bigger cohort of 23 breast cancer patients, the researchers sequenced just a single TRBV12-4/TRBJ1-2 rearrangement in tumor Tregs as well as in blood Treg, naive and memory CD4+ cells. Mononuclear cells from lymph nodes or around 48 ml of peripheral blood were isolated by Ficoll density gradient centrifugation. Sorted cell populations were confirmed by FACS to exceed 90% purity. This clonotype was counted a few times. The antigen this receptor binds is unknown. Base-call qualities are not available, and no considerably larger clone is one nucleotide away.

This clonotype originated in a female donor with breast cancer. The sample comprised naive CD4+ T cells sorted from blood. The cell subset or site label here, explained by the study, means: naive CD4+ T cells, CD4+CD45RA+CD25-. The sequence links TRBV12-3 or TRBV12-4 to TRBJ1-2, with 7 junctional bases fitting TRBD1. The DNA sequence follows: TGTGCCAGCAGTTTAACAGGGGTTGGCTACACCTTC. This encodes CASSLTGVGYTF.